This T cell receptor (beta chain) is drawn from a study of blood T cell repertoires in COVID-19. The table came from immunoSEQ multiplex PCR; TCRdb's copy has only in-frame clones and leaves some out. Here the sample spans about 120,000 clones, over 65% being singletons. A few counts support this clone. Per germline, CDR1 SGDLS and CDR2 YYNGEE. V shed 0 bases and J shed 4 bases, with 11 bases lying between them. This CDR3 region has 15 residues. Sequencing was performed on peripheral blood. The genes are TRBV9 and TRBJ1-5; the D is unclear. This TCR was recovered from a human donor with acute or convalescent COVID-19. The donor label of this sample is uncertain. CDR3 region: CASSVVGRTNQPQHF. The CDR3 DNA is TGTGCCAGCAGCGTAGTGGGCAGAACAAATCAGCCCCAGCATTTT.